This is a list of T cell receptor beta chains from one sample in a study of cytotoxic CD8 clonotypes in ibrutinib-treated CLL. The method was immunoSEQ multiplex PCR; TCRdb's version includes in-frame clones alone and lacks a portion of them. This sample carries some 120,000 clones, 80% to 90% of them seen once, and the ten largest clones take 3% to 4%. Sequenced here: PBMCs, sampled after 24 months of ibrutinib treatment. The receptors were sampled from a human donor with chronic lymphocytic leukemia. Both conserved end residues are trimmed from each CDR3.

j_gene: TRBJ2-3; v_gene: TRBV7-2; CDR3aa: ASSLLGGDSTDTQY
j_gene: TRBJ1-2; v_gene: TRBV4-3; CDR3aa: ASSQSPAGDYGYT
j_gene: TRBJ2-7; v_gene: TRBV19; CDR3aa: ASSPATGYLYEQY
j_gene: TRBJ1-6; v_gene: TRBV9; CDR3aa: ASSAQGSQDSPLH
j_gene: TRBJ1-6; v_gene: TRBV7-2; CDR3aa: ASSFRLNSPLH
j_gene: TRBJ1-1; v_gene: TRBV10-3; CDR3aa: AISDECAGGTECAF
j_gene: TRBJ1-5; v_gene: TRBV19; CDR3aa: ASSSSPGSTVRQPQH
j_gene: TRBJ2-5; v_gene: TRBV7-9; CDR3aa: ASSPEGQETQY
j_gene: TRBJ1-2; v_gene: TRBV28; CDR3aa: ASSLGPSYGYT
j_gene: TRBJ1-1; v_gene: TRBV6-1; CDR3aa: ASRENTEAF
j_gene: TRBJ2-7; v_gene: TRBV5-1; CDR3aa: ASSLDTGRGYEQY
j_gene: TRBJ2-5; v_gene: TRBV30; CDR3aa: ASRTSGTETQY
j_gene: TRBJ2-1; v_gene: TRBV28; CDR3aa: ASSAGGSSYNEQF
j_gene: TRBJ1-6; v_gene: TRBV15; CDR3aa: ATSRTVNNSPLH
j_gene: TRBJ2-2; v_gene: TRBV18; CDR3aa: ASSSRQGQTGELF
j_gene: TRBJ1-1; v_gene: TRBV6-6; CDR3aa: ASSLRTFMGTF
j_gene: TRBJ2-3; v_gene: TRBV12-5; CDR3aa: ASAPSGRTDTQY
j_gene: TRBJ2-3; v_gene: TRBV13; CDR3aa: ASSLLAGDTDTQY
j_gene: TRBJ2-1; v_gene: TRBV7-2; CDR3aa: ASSSQGGNEQF
j_gene: TRBJ2-3; v_gene: TRBV11-3; CDR3aa: ASSFGSRNTDTQY
j_gene: TRBJ2-1; v_gene: TRBV10-3; CDR3aa: AISGDSGGAEQF
j_gene: TRBJ1-2; v_gene: TRBV6-6; CDR3aa: ASSRPGTGGDGYT
j_gene: TRBJ1-1; v_gene: TRBV19; CDR3aa: ASSLAPDSFLEAF
j_gene: TRBJ2-1; v_gene: TRBV19; CDR3aa: ASKMGRGSYNEQF
j_gene: TRBJ1-2; v_gene: TRBV19; CDR3aa: AAKPLDSYGYT
j_gene: TRBJ1-6; v_gene: TRBV7-2; CDR3aa: ASSLEAHSNSPLH
j_gene: TRBJ1-2; v_gene: TRBV18; CDR3aa: ASSPRGQDANYGYT
j_gene: TRBJ1-6; v_gene: TRBV27; CDR3aa: ASSSRQGVLGSPLH
j_gene: TRBJ2-3; v_gene: TRBV27; CDR3aa: ASRGAGASSTDTQY
j_gene: TRBJ2-7; v_gene: TRBV30; CDR3aa: AWRPPSSLHQNEQY
j_gene: TRBJ2-5; v_gene: TRBV2; CDR3aa: ASSSRTGAVQETQY
j_gene: TRBJ1-3; v_gene: TRBV5-1; CDR3aa: ASSLATRGPLSSGNTIY
j_gene: TRBJ2-2; v_gene: TRBV10-3; CDR3aa: AISETPNTGELF
j_gene: TRBJ1-1; v_gene: TRBV9; CDR3aa: ASSVDPGRNTEAF
j_gene: TRBJ1-5; v_gene: TRBV6-6; CDR3aa: ASSDGYNQPQH
j_gene: TRBJ2-6; v_gene: TRBV19; CDR3aa: ASSGTGYGANVLT
j_gene: TRBJ1-5; v_gene: TRBV18; CDR3aa: ASSPPAGPGTKGAQPQH
j_gene: TRBJ1-5; v_gene: TRBV19; CDR3aa: ASTPPGQGLYQPQH
j_gene: TRBJ2-1; v_gene: TRBV2; CDR3aa: ASSEARTGDGNEQF
j_gene: TRBJ1-2; v_gene: TRBV18; CDR3aa: ASSPPTGQSNYGYT
j_gene: TRBJ2-2; v_gene: TRBV6-5; CDR3aa: ASSYSGVTGELF
j_gene: NA; v_gene: TRBV6-5; CDR3aa: ASSSQETQY
j_gene: TRBJ2-5; v_gene: TRBV10-3; CDR3aa: AIRQAGAKGEETQY
j_gene: TRBJ2-7; v_gene: TRBV10-3; CDR3aa: AISESQGVSEQY
j_gene: TRBJ1-6; v_gene: TRBV6-1; CDR3aa: ASSGQPGHIFFNSPLH
j_gene: TRBJ1-5; v_gene: TRBV7-2; CDR3aa: ASSSPGGHQPQH
j_gene: TRBJ2-2; v_gene: TRBV2; CDR3aa: ASSEQGSGNTGELF
j_gene: TRBJ1-6; v_gene: TRBV14; CDR3aa: ASSQDLVTKSPLH
j_gene: TRBJ1-1; v_gene: TRBV5-4; CDR3aa: ASSLGVGLNTEAF
j_gene: TRBJ1-6; v_gene: TRBV19; CDR3aa: ASSIAGRGSPLH
j_gene: TRBJ1-4; v_gene: TRBV6-5; CDR3aa: ASSRSGFNEKLF
j_gene: TRBJ1-2; v_gene: TRBV28; CDR3aa: ASSRPGTGSDGYT
j_gene: TRBJ2-2; v_gene: TRBV5-1; CDR3aa: ASSLTNQGELF
j_gene: TRBJ1-4; v_gene: TRBV10-1; CDR3aa: ASSVWQRMF
j_gene: TRBJ2-7; v_gene: TRBV5-6; CDR3aa: ASYAGTGLVDEQY
j_gene: TRBJ2-3; v_gene: TRBV6-1; CDR3aa: ASRNPPQGPDTQY
j_gene: TRBJ2-5; v_gene: TRBV2; CDR3aa: ASARGGETQY
j_gene: TRBJ1-3; v_gene: TRBV6-5; CDR3aa: ASSYWDSSGNTIY
j_gene: TRBJ2-7; v_gene: TRBV9; CDR3aa: ASSVAPDRGQYEQY
j_gene: TRBJ1-1; v_gene: TRBV6-1; CDR3aa: ASSEATVTNTEAF